Presented here are 5 T cell receptor beta chains from one specimen sequenced in a study of blood T cell repertoires in COVID-19. Measured with immunoSEQ multiplex PCR; TCRdb has only the in-frame clones, and not every one. In the table there are about 200,000 clones, about 88% of which are singletons. Sequenced sample: peripheral blood. The source of these receptors is a man aged 50-60 years with COVID-19, enrolled during active disease.

The CDR3 nucleotides are TGTGCCAGCAGCAGGACACCCGGGGCCAACGTCCTGACTTTC. This encodes CASSRTPGANVLTF. The chain employs TRBV2 and TRBJ2-6; D possibly corresponds to TRBD1 (5 bases). Germline-derived CDR1 and CDR2 are SNHLY and FYNNEI. This CDR3 contains 14 residues. V was cut by 6 bases and J by 4 bases, with 10 bases left in between.

The chain uses TRBV19 and TRBJ2-2; a possible D gene is TRBD1 (5 bases). CDR1 is LNHDA, CDR2 SQIVND, per germline (reference sequence). V lost 2 bases and J 1 base, leaving 8 bases between the germline ends. The CDR3 length is 15 residues. CDR3 sequence: CASSISQGNTGELFF. CDR3 DNA: TGTGCCAGTAGTATAAGCCAGGGGAACACCGGGGAGCTGTTTTTT.

J is TRBJ2-5 and V is TRBV5-4; weak D call: TRBD1 (5 bases). This CDR3 is built from 14 residues. V lost 1 base and J 2 bases, leaving 9 bases between the germline ends. The V gene's germline CDR1 is SGHNT and CDR2 YYREEE (reference sequence). Here the CDR3 reads CASSLSGRQETQYF. CDR3 nucleotide sequence: TGTGCCAGCAGCTTGTCAGGGCGGCAAGAGACCCAGTACTTC.

CDR3 coding DNA: TGTGCCAGTACAGAGAACACTGAAGCTTTCTTT. It is translated as CASTENTEAFF. This chain connects TRBV10-3 to TRBJ1-1, with D unclear. CDR1 and CDR2 from the germline V gene are ENHRY and SYGVKD. Trimming cost V 10 bases and J 1 base, with 7 bases left between them. The CDR3 loop spans 11 amino acids.

V gene TRBV27 combines with J gene TRBJ1-4, with 7 bases aligning to TRBD1. Germline loops: CDR1 MNHEY, CDR2 SMNVEV (reference sequence). There are 14 residues in the CDR3. The V segment lost 4 bases and the J segment 7 bases; nucleotides outside the gene matches: 6. CDR3 coding DNA: TGTGCCAGCAGTTACGACAGGGTTGGTGAAAAACTGTTTTTT. Its protein product is CASSYDRVGEKLFF.